The rows below give T cell receptor beta chains drawn from one sample of a study of shared clonotypes between healthy human individuals. Assay used: immunoSEQ multiplex PCR; TCRdb lists only in-frame clones, some missing. The sample includes around 480,000 clones, roughly 85% of them seen just once. Sample: PBMCs. The source of these receptors is a woman between 35 and 50 years old in good health. Some clones in this sample may be carry-over from other donors' samples. The CDR3 runs from the conserved cysteine through the conserved F or W. The D gene is left open where the match is weak. Some rows mark clone size as missing; the rest say once, few, many or name a class of expanded clone.

clone_size,d_call,v_call,cdr3_length,j_call,cdr3_aa,cdr3_nt
-,-,TRBV5-1,16,TRBJ1-1,CASSLGTGSANTEAFF,TGCGCCAGCAGCTTGGGTACCGGGTCGGCGAACACTGAAGCTTTCTTT
-,-,TRBV10-3,17,TRBJ2-7,CAISDQSVAAVLREQYF,TGTGCCATCAGTGACCAGAGTGTTGCGGCGGTCCTCCGGGAGCAGTACTTC
-,TRBD2,TRBV4-2,17,TRBJ2-2,CASSPGTSGKYTGELFF,TGTGCCAGCAGCCCCGGGACTAGCGGGAAGTACACCGGGGAGCTGTTTTTT
-,-,TRBV19,14,TRBJ2-3,CASSPTAVPDTQYF,TGTGCCAGTAGCCCGACAGCAGTCCCAGATACGCAGTATTTT
-,TRBD2,TRBV9,17,TRBJ2-7,CASSVVSRLAGGYEQYF,TGTGCCAGCAGCGTAGTTTCGAGACTAGCGGGAGGATACGAGCAGTACTTC
-,TRBD1,TRBV5-1,16,TRBJ1-1,CASSSGQAVLNTEAFF,TGCGCCAGCAGCTCGGGACAGGCCGTTCTGAACACTGAAGCTTTCTTT
-,TRBD2,TRBV7-9,15,TRBJ2-1,CASSGGTSPRGEQFF,TGTGCCAGCAGCGGTGGGACTAGCCCAAGGGGTGAGCAGTTCTTC
-,-,TRBV4-2,15,TRBJ2-7,CASSLSAGPRGEQYF,TGTGCCAGCAGCCTATCCGCGGGACCAAGGGGCGAGCAGTACTTC
-,TRBD1,TRBV18,14,TRBJ2-3,CASSPGTDPDTQYF,TGTGCCAGCTCACCAGGGACAGATCCAGATACGCAGTATTTT
-,TRBD2,TRBV27,15,TRBJ2-2,CASTGSGRADGELFF,TGTGCCAGCACGGGAAGCGGGAGGGCCGACGGGGAGCTGTTTTTT
-,-,TRBV7-3,18,TRBJ2-3,CASSLTFGEGGSTDTQYF,TGTGCCAGCAGCTTAACGTTTGGGGAAGGAGGGAGCACAGATACGCAGTATTTT
-,-,TRBV27,15,TRBJ2-3,CASSSPLSSTDTQYF,TGTGCCAGCAGTTCACCACTCTCCTCCACAGATACGCAGTATTTT
-,TRBD1,TRBV7-3,13,TRBJ2-1,CASSLEVGQKQFF,TGTGCCAGCAGCTTAGAAGTGGGACAGAAGCAGTTCTTC
-,TRBD1,TRBV4-1,15,TRBJ2-1,CASSRQGSSYNEQFF,TGCGCCAGCAGCCGACAGGGGAGCTCCTACAATGAGCAGTTCTTC
-,TRBD2,TRBV6-5,15,TRBJ2-3,CASSYSRHGGDTQYF,TGTGCCAGCAGTTATTCGAGACACGGGGGGGATACGCAGTATTTT
-,-,TRBV19,13,TRBJ1-2,CASGGDVRGGYTF,TGTGCCAGTGGCGGAGATGTCCGAGGGGGCTACACCTTC
few,-,TRBV19,15,TRBJ2-3,CASSISVTSTDTQYF,TGTGCCAGTAGTATTAGCGTCACCTCCACAGATACGCAGTATTTT
-,TRBD2,TRBV15,13,TRBJ2-7,CATSRLSGVEQYF,TGTGCCACCAGTCGGCTTAGCGGGGTCGAGCAGTACTTC
-,TRBD1,TRBV10-3,14,TRBJ2-2,CAIRGQGDTGELFF,TGTGCCATCAGGGGACAGGGTGACACCGGGGAGCTGTTTTTT
-,-,TRBV9,18,TRBJ1-4,CASSPSGGRVATNEKLFF,TGTGCCAGCAGCCCCAGCGGGGGCAGAGTCGCAACTAATGAAAAACTGTTTTTT
-,-,TRBV30,13,TRBJ2-3,CAWSSYGPDTQYF,TGTGCCTGGAGCTCCTACGGTCCCGATACGCAGTATTTT
-,-,TRBV30,15,TRBJ1-3,CAWSQGTGSGNTIYF,TGTGCCTGGAGTCAGGGTACCGGCTCTGGAAACACCATATATTTT
-,-,TRBV2,16,TRBJ1-5,CASSEPWTNSNQPQHF,TGTGCCAGCAGTGAACCGTGGACAAATAGCAATCAGCCCCAGCATTTT
-,-,TRBV7-2,14,TRBJ1-2,CASSLRQGHYGYTF,TGTGCCAGCAGCTTGCGTCAGGGTCACTATGGCTACACCTTC
-,-,TRBV27,13,TRBJ1-5,CASSQQGLEPQHF,TGTGCCAGCAGTCAGCAGGGTTTGGAGCCCCAGCATTTT
once,TRBD1,TRBV28,16,TRBJ1-2,CASRTTKGGRIYGYTF,TGTGCCAGCAGGACGACGAAAGGGGGCAGGATCTATGGCTACACCTTC
few,TRBD1,TRBV6-6,14,TRBJ1-3,CASGGGTAGNTIYF,TGTGCCAGCGGTGGGGGGACAGCTGGAAACACCATATATTTT
-,TRBD1,TRBV7-2,15,TRBJ2-7,CASSSGRTGRNEQYF,TGTGCCAGCAGCTCAGGAAGGACAGGGAGGAACGAGCAGTACTTC
-,TRBD2,TRBV2,14,TRBJ2-5,CASVGWGGLETQYF,TGTGCCAGCGTCGGGTGGGGGGGGTTAGAGACCCAGTACTTC
-,TRBD1,TRBV10-2,17,TRBJ2-7,CASSESRQGRGSYEQYF,TGCGCCAGCAGTGAGTCGAGACAGGGTCGTGGATCCTACGAGCAGTACTTC
-,TRBD2,TRBV28,16,TRBJ2-7,CASREWGLAGSYEQYF,TGTGCCAGCAGGGAGTGGGGACTAGCGGGAAGCTACGAGCAGTACTTC
-,TRBD1,TRBV28,15,TRBJ2-7,CASRPNRGIGYEQYF,TGTGCCAGCAGGCCGAACAGGGGTATCGGCTACGAGCAGTACTTC
few,-,TRBV4-2,16,TRBJ1-2,CASSQEGGASRYGYTF,TGTGCCAGCAGCCAAGAGGGGGGGGCGTCTAGATATGGCTACACCTTC
once,-,TRBV19,13,TRBJ2-2,CASSPQGDGELFF,TGTGCCAGTAGTCCACAGGGTGATGGGGAGCTGTTTTTT
-,-,TRBV10-3,12,TRBJ2-3,CAISESQDTQYF,TGTGCCATCAGTGAGTCGCAGGATACGCAGTATTTT
-,TRBD1,TRBV10-3,14,TRBJ2-3,CAISGDRGIDTQYF,TGTGCCATCAGTGGGGACAGGGGCATAGATACGCAGTATTTT
-,TRBD1,TRBV28,15,TRBJ1-4,CASRDTGGGNEKLFF,TGTGCCAGCAGGGACACAGGGGGGGGTAATGAAAAACTGTTTTTT
-,TRBD1,TRBV2,15,TRBJ1-1,CASSNGQGRTTEAFF,TGTGCCAGCAGTAACGGACAGGGCCGGACCACTGAAGCTTTCTTT
many,-,TRBV29-1,10,TRBJ1-2,CSLSRDGYTF,TGCAGCTTGTCGAGGGATGGCTACACCTTC
-,TRBD2,TRBV7-9,17,TRBJ2-5,CASSLGSTSGTQETQYF,TGTGCCAGCAGCTTAGGCTCTACTAGCGGGACTCAAGAGACCCAGTACTTC
-,TRBD1,TRBV9,13,TRBJ1-1,CASSVTGSTEAFF,TGTGCCAGCAGCGTGACAGGGAGCACTGAAGCTTTCTTT
-,TRBD1,TRBV2,14,TRBJ1-1,CASSGTEMNTEAFF,TGTGCCAGCAGCGGGACAGAAATGAACACTGAAGCTTTCTTT
-,-,TRBV4-3,15,TRBJ2-4,CASSQDWITKNIQYF,TGCGCCAGCAGCCAAGATTGGATTACCAAAAACATTCAGTACTTC
-,TRBD2,TRBV5-1,15,TRBJ2-3,CASSSEGGRGDTQYF,TGCGCCAGCAGCTCTGAGGGAGGGCGTGGAGATACGCAGTATTTT
-,-,TRBV29-1,14,TRBJ1-1,CSAANRRENTEAFF,TGCAGCGCCGCCAACAGGAGAGAGAACACTGAAGCTTTCTTT